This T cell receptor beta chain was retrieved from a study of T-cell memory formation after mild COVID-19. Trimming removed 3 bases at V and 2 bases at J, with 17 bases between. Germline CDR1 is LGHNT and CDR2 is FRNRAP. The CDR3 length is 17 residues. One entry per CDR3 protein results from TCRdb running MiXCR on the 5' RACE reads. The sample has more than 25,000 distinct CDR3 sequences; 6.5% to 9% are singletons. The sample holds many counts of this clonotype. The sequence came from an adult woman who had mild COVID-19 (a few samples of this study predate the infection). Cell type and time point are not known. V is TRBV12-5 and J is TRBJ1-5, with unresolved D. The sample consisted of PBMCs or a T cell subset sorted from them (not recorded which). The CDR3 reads CASGFPPRGGGNQPQHF. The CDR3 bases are TGTGCTAGTGGTTTCCCGCCGCGGGGAGGTGGCAATCAGCCCCAGCATTTT.